The 29 T cell receptor beta chains below come from one sample, sequenced in a study of Tregs in tolerant kidney transplant recipients. This table comes from immunoSEQ multiplex PCR, and its TCRdb copy is limited to in-frame clones, with some not included. Altogether 110,000 or so clones are present, about 91% being singletons, with the ten largest covering roughly 0.63%. The sequencing input was CD4+ T cells from blood. Every receptor here comes from a human donor in good health.

Details on this clone: One end of the junction is discordant with germline, which a read error may explain. This sequence joins TRBV29-1 and TRBJ2-2; possible D gene TRBD1, 7 bases. CDR1 and CDR2 (germline): SQVTM, ANQGSEA. The CDR3 is 14 residues long. In DNA form, the CDR3 reads TGCAGCGTGGGGACAGCCTCCAACACCGGGGGGCTGTTTTTT. Translated, it gives CSVGTASNTGGLFF.

The rearrangement joins TRBV2 to TRBJ2-7; either TRBD1 or TRBD2 may supply D (5 bases each). CDR1 and CDR2 (germline): SNHLY, FYNNEI. The length of the CDR3 is 13 residues. The V and J ends lost 6 bases and 2 bases respectively, with 11 bases between them. This CDR3 reads CASRSGRPYEQYF. The CDR3 DNA is TGTGCCAGCAGGTCGGGACGCCCCTACGAGCAGTACTTC.

The rearrangement links TRBV7-2 to TRBJ2-2; 7 bases align to TRBD2. Germline values: CDR1 SGHTA, CDR2 FQGNSA. The trim removed 7 bases at V and 3 bases at J, leaving 5 bases unmatched. The CDR3 sequence is 14 residues long. CDR3 sequence reads: CASIAGRDTGELFF. CDR3 sequence (DNA): TGTGCCAGCATCGCAGGGAGGGACACCGGGGAGCTGTTTTTT.

V gene TRBV5-6 combines with J gene TRBJ2-7, with 7 bases that match TRBD1. The CDR3 loop spans 14 amino acids. The trim removed 4 bases at V and 2 bases at J, leaving 6 bases unmatched. From germline, CDR1 is SGHDT and CDR2 YYEEEE. Here the CDR3 DNA reads TGTGCCAGCAGCGAGGGACAGCCTCCCTACGAGCAGTACTTC. It translates to CASSEGQPPYEQYF.

The V gene is TRBV11-2, the J gene TRBJ1-5; D is unclear. This CDR3 spans 14 amino acids. Trimming stripped 2 bases from V and 4 bases from J, with 9 bases between. The germline CDR1 and CDR2 sequences are SGHAT and FQNNGV. The CDR3 protein is CASSLTPLNQPQHF. In nucleotides, the CDR3 is TGTGCCAGCAGCTTAACGCCTCTTAATCAGCCCCAGCATTTT. Using reference TRBV11-2 and TRBJ1-5 for the parts outside the CDR3, the full variable domain is EAGVAQSPRYKIIEKRQSVAFWCNPISGHATLYWYQQILGQGPKLLIQFQNNGVVDDSQLPKDRFSAERLKGVDSTLKIQPAKLEDSAVYLCASSLTPLNQPQHFGDGTRLSIL.

The chain is built from TRBV2 and TRBJ2-2; 7 bases are a match to TRBD2. The CDR3 runs 12 residues. CDR1 is SNHLY, CDR2 FYNNEI, per germline. V shed 6 bases and J 7 bases; nucleotides not matched to a gene: 2. The CDR3 DNA sequence: TGTGCCAGCAGGCTAGCGGTCGGGGAGCTGTTTTTT. This translates into CASRLAVGELFF.

V and J are TRBV19 and TRBJ2-7; 10 bases align to TRBD1. Losses at the gene ends were 3 bases for V and 4 bases for J; bases not matched to a gene: 3. Germline loops: CDR1 LNHDA, CDR2 SQIVND (reference sequence). This CDR3 is built from 14 residues. The CDR3 region is CASSMGQGQYEQYF. The CDR3 DNA sequence: TGTGCCAGTAGTATGGGACAGGGGCAGTACGAGCAGTACTTC.

This clone has more than one count but fewer than ten. The chain uses TRBV5-8 and TRBJ1-5; TRBD1 is a possible D gene (6 bases). The CDR3 spans 17 residues. With 4 bases removed from V and 1 base from J, the gap between germline ends came to 18 bases. Per the germline V gene, CDR1 is SGHTS and CDR2 is YDEGEE. Written as DNA, the CDR3 is TGTGCCAGCAGCCCGGGGACATTTACGGGGAGCAATCAGCCCCAGCATTTT. Translation: CASSPGTFTGSNQPQHF.

The chain has TRBV25-1 and TRBJ2-6; D gene unclear. The V end was cut by 3 bases, the J end by 0 bases, with 12 bases between. The CDR3 runs to 17 residues. CDR1 and CDR2 (germline): MGHDK, SYGVNS. The CDR3 spells CASSDQVTSSGANVLTF. CDR3 bases: TGTGCCAGCAGTGATCAGGTAACAAGCTCTGGGGCCAACGTCCTGACTTTC.

The chain carries TRBV7-6 and TRBJ1-1; perhaps TRBD1 as D (5 bases). Trimming took 2 bases from V and 2 from J, leaving 9 bases between them. Germline-derived CDR1 and CDR2 are SGHVS and FNYEAQ. The CDR3 loop spans 14 amino acids. This CDR3 reads CASSLQGRNTEAFF. CDR3 DNA: TGTGCCAGCAGCTTACAGGGACGTAACACTGAAGCTTTCTTT.

J is TRBJ2-5 and V is TRBV5-5, with 9 bases fitting TRBD1. In germline, CDR1 is SGHKS, CDR2 YYEKEE (reference sequence). The trim removed 2 bases at V and 2 bases at J, leaving 16 bases unmatched. There are 19 residues in the CDR3. The CDR3 here is CASSLQPTGGTFGQETQYF. The CDR3 DNA is TGTGCCAGCAGCTTACAACCGACAGGGGGAACTTTCGGGCAAGAGACCCAGTACTTC. The whole variable domain, filled in from reference TRBV5-5 and TRBJ2-5, reads DAGVTQSPTHLIKTRGQQVTLRCSPISGHKSVSWYQQVLGQGPQFIFQYYEKEERGRGNFPDRFSARQFPNYSSELNVNALLLGDSALYLCASSLQPTGGTFGQETQYFGPGTRLLVL.

V gene TRBV9 combines with J gene TRBJ1-1; no clear D. The CDR3 spans 13 residues. CDR1 is SGDLS and CDR2 is YYNGEE in the germline V gene. V lost 3 bases and J 2 bases, leaving 8 bases between the germline ends. CDR3 in DNA: TGTGCCAGCAGCGGACATCTAAACACTGAAGCTTTCTTT. It codes for CASSGHLNTEAFF.

This clone showed up just once. The chain is built from TRBV10-2 and TRBJ2-7; D is ambiguous. Trimming removed 1 base at V and 4 bases at J, with 8 bases between. The length of the CDR3 is 13 residues. Germline V gene data show CDR1 as WSHSY and CDR2 as SAAADI. The chain's CDR3 is CASSEYRGYEQYF. The DNA for the CDR3 is TGCGCCAGCAGTGAGTATCGAGGTTACGAGCAGTACTTC.

This clone appeared a single time. The chain has TRBV7-6 and TRBJ2-2; TRBD2 is a possible D gene (5 bases). The CDR3 runs 15 residues. CDR1 SGHVS and CDR2 FNYEAQ come from the germline V gene. V was trimmed by 0 bases and J by 2 bases, leaving 7 bases between them. As DNA, the CDR3 is TGTGCCAGCAGCTTAGCCGGGGTTAACACCGGGGAGCTGTTTTTT. It translates to CASSLAGVNTGELFF.

This chain links TRBV28 with TRBJ1-1, with 10 nucleotides matching TRBD1. The ends lost 2 bases at V and 10 bases at J; junction bases unmatched: 13. Germline CDR1 is MDHEN and CDR2 is SYDVKM. The CDR3 length is 16 residues. CDR3 bases: TGTGCCAGCAGTTTACCCCCCGGGACAGGGGAACTGGGAGCTTTCTTT. The encoded protein is CASSLPPGTGELGAFF.

V usage is TRBV6-1 and J usage is TRBJ2-3, with TRBD2 matching over 8 bases. Germline trimming cut 6 bases from V and 5 bases from J; bases unmatched to any gene: 7. Germline CDR1 reads MNHNS; CDR2 reads SASEGT. CDR3 size: 14 residues. DNA of the CDR3: TGTGCCAGCAGCCCCAGCGGGAGAGGAGATACGCAGTATTTT. Its translation is CASSPSGRGDTQYF.

The V gene is TRBV5-4, the J gene TRBJ2-2, with TRBD2 matching over 8 bases. The CDR3 consists of 16 residues. J was trimmed by 4 bases and V by 4 bases; bases with no gene match: 9. Germline CDR1 reads SGHNT; CDR2 reads YYREEE (reference sequence). The CDR3 spells CASSRLGRGGTGELFF. CDR3 sequence (DNA): TGTGCCAGCAGCCGACTTGGACGGGGGGGCACCGGGGAGCTGTTTTTT.

This chain joins TRBV28 and TRBJ1-1; D is perhaps TRBD1 (5 bases). There are 14 residues in the CDR3. Trimming pared 1 base from V and 6 bases from J, leaving 12 bases between. Germline values: CDR1 MDHEN, CDR2 SYDVKM. CDR3 residues: CASSLSRGSAEAFF. The CDR3 DNA is TGTGCCAGCAGTTTATCGCGGGGGAGCGCTGAAGCTTTCTTT. The full variable domain, rest sourced from reference TRBV28 and TRBJ1-1, is DVKVTQSSRYLVKRTGEKVFLECVQDMDHENMFWYRQDPGLGLRLIYFSYDVKMKEKGDIPEGYSVSREKKERFSLILESASTNQTSMYLCASSLSRGSAEAFFGQGTRLTVV.

Comment on this clone: Sequence at one end of the junction differs from germline and may be a read error. The chain has TRBV7-7 and TRBJ2-2, with TRBD1 matching over 8 bases. Germline V gene sequence: CDR1 SSHAT, CDR2 FNYEAQ (reference sequence). The CDR3 consists of 14 residues. The CDR3 is CASSLDRGSGELFF. The CDR3 coding sequence is TGTGCTAGCAGCTTAGACAGGGGATCCGGGGAGCTGTTTTTT. Supplemented by reference TRBV7-7 and TRBJ2-2, the full variable domain reads GAGVSQSPRYKVTKRGQDVTLRCDPISSHATLYWYQQALGQGPEFLTYFNYEAQPDKSGLPSDRFSAERPEGSISTLTIQRTEQRDSAMYRCASSLDRGSGELFFGEGSRLTVL.

The rearrangement uses TRBV15 and TRBJ1-4, with TRBD1 as a possible D gene (5 bases). Germline V gene sequence: CDR1 LNHNV, CDR2 YYDKDF (reference sequence). The CDR3 length is 16 residues. Trimming took 3 bases from V and 3 from J, leaving 14 bases between them. CDR3 sequence: CATSSHRSTSNEKLFF. Here the CDR3 DNA reads TGTGCCACCAGCAGCCACAGGAGTACTTCTAATGAAAAACTGTTTTTT.

The chain employs TRBV6-1 and TRBJ1-2, with 11 nucleotides matching TRBD1. The J segment lost 8 bases and the V segment lost 4 bases, leaving 3 bases of the junction unmatched. There are 13 residues in the CDR3. Germline assignment: CDR1 MNHNS and CDR2 SASEGT. DNA of the CDR3: TGTGCCAGCAGTGCGGACAGGGGGCCCGGCTACACCTTC. Translated: CASSADRGPGYTF.

CDR3 nucleotides: TGTGCCAGCAGTTACTCGGGCCAGAACTATGGCTACACCTTC. Its translation: CASSYSGQNYGYTF. The gene calls are TRBV6-6 and TRBJ1-2; unclear D gene. The CDR3 has 14 residues. The germline V and J ends were trimmed by 0 bases and 2 bases, with 7 bases remaining between them. Germline CDR1 and CDR2: MNHNY and SVGAGI (reference sequence).

The chain carries TRBV7-9 and TRBJ1-2, with D uncertain. Germline V gene sequence: CDR1 SEHNR, CDR2 FQNEAQ (reference sequence). This CDR3 spans 14 amino acids. The V gene lost 1 base and the J gene lost 5 bases, with 11 bases spanning the gap. In nucleotides, the CDR3 is TGTGCCAGCAGCTTAGAGGTTGCCGTATATGGCTACACCTTC. Encoded protein: CASSLEVAVYGYTF.

This clone was observed a single time. CDR3 residues: CASSPDGQGVGYTF. The CDR3 DNA sequence: TGCGCCAGCAGCCCGGACGGGCAGGGGGTCGGCTACACCTTC. The chain combines TRBV5-1 with TRBJ1-2; 7 bases are shared with TRBD1. This CDR3 has 14 residues. Per the germline V gene, CDR1 is SGHRS and CDR2 is YFSETQ. J was trimmed by 8 bases and V by 4 bases; bases with no gene match: 11.

This rearrangement joins TRBV18 to TRBJ2-1; tentatively, D is TRBD1 (7 bases). The CDR3 is made up of 17 amino acids. The V end lost 2 bases, the J end lost 5 bases, and 19 bases lay between the germline ends. The V gene's germline CDR1 is KGHSH and CDR2 LQKENI. As DNA, the CDR3 is TGTGCCAGCTCACCATTTAATCGTCAGGGGGGTAACAATGAGCAGTTCTTC. This translates into CASSPFNRQGGNNEQFF. Full variable domain (outside the CDR3, taken from reference TRBV18 and TRBJ2-1): NAGVMQNPRHLVRRRGQEARLRCSPMKGHSHVYWYRQLPEEGLKFMVYLQKENIIDESGMPKERFSAEFPKEGPSILRIQQVVRGDSAAYFCASSPFNRQGGNNEQFFGPGTRLTVL.

The J gene is TRBJ1-2, the V gene TRBV5-4, with 8 bases aligning to TRBD1. Per the germline V gene, CDR1 is SGHNT and CDR2 is YYREEE (reference sequence). The ends lost 4 bases at V and 9 bases at J; junction bases unmatched: 17. The length of the CDR3 is 16 residues. CDR3 amino acids: CASSTVQTGVAARYTF. The CDR3 DNA follows: TGTGCCAGCAGCACCGTTCAGACAGGGGTAGCCGCCCGCTACACCTTC.

Only one count was recorded for this clone. V and J are TRBV6-6 and TRBJ1-6; D not resolved. V lost 4 bases and J lost 3, with 13 bases in between. The CDR3 sequence is 16 residues long. The germline V gene has CDR1 MNHNY and CDR2 SVGAGI (reference sequence). CDR3 nucleotide sequence: TGTGCCAGCAGTTCTGGGCGCCGGGACTATAATTCACCCCTCCACTTT. As protein: CASSSGRRDYNSPLHF.

This clone was counted a few times. The chain couples TRBV11-2 to TRBJ2-5; possible D gene TRBD1, 5 bases. Germline V gives CDR1 SGHAT, CDR2 FQNNGV. V gave up 5 bases and J gave up 4 bases, with 5 bases separating them. This CDR3 spans 11 amino acids. The CDR3, as DNA: TGTGCCAGCAGCCAGGGAGAGACCCAGTACTTC. Its translation: CASSQGETQYF. The full variable domain, its missing parts supplied by reference TRBV11-2 and TRBJ2-5, is EAGVAQSPRYKIIEKRQSVAFWCNPISGHATLYWYQQILGQGPKLLIQFQNNGVVDDSQLPKDRFSAERLKGVDSTLKIQPAKLEDSAVYLCASSQGETQYFGPGTRLLVL.

DNA of the CDR3: TGTGCCACAGGGGGCACCCTTAGCAATCAGCCCCAGCATTTT. Protein: CATGGTLSNQPQHF. V usage is TRBV6-1 and J usage is TRBJ1-5; 8 bases map to TRBD1. Per the germline V gene, CDR1 is MNHNS and CDR2 is SASEGT. The V segment lost 10 bases and the J segment 0 bases; nucleotides outside the gene matches: 5. The CDR3 runs 14 residues.